Each of the 27 T cell receptor beta chains below was sequenced from the same sample in a study of cytomegalovirus exposure and HLA in healthy donors. PCR used 60 Vbeta primers and 13 Jbeta primers. Assay: immunoSEQ multiplex PCR; the TCRdb copy retains only in-frame clones and omits some. Counted here are 120,000 to 150,000 clones, roughly three quarters occurring once; the ten biggest clones make up 2.5% to 3.5%. The sequenced material came from PBMCs. These receptors all come from a female donor in good health and CMV-seronegative.

The gene calls are TRBV18 and TRBJ2-3, with unresolved D. With 3 bases removed from V and 4 bases from J, the gap between germline ends came to 8 bases. CDR1 is KGHSH, CDR2 LQKENI, per germline. The CDR3 length is 13 residues. The CDR3 sequence is CASSPLQADTQYF. The CDR3 DNA sequence: TGTGCCAGCTCACCCCTTCAGGCAGATACGCAGTATTTT.

The genes are TRBV10-3 and TRBJ2-5; 7 bases agree with TRBD2. Germline assignment: CDR1 ENHRY and CDR2 SYGVKD. The trim removed 11 bases at V and 4 bases at J, leaving 7 bases unmatched. This CDR3 has 12 residues. CDR3 nucleotides: TGTGCCTGTGGCACGGGGGGAGAGACCCAGTACTTC. Its protein product is CACGTGGETQYF.

This clone was found a few times. The J gene is TRBJ2-1, the V gene TRBV4-3; D is perhaps TRBD2 (6 bases). The V and J ends lost 2 bases and 8 bases respectively, with 19 bases between them. This CDR3 has 16 amino acids. From germline, CDR1 is LGHNA and CDR2 YSLEER. The CDR3 nucleotides are TGCGCCAGCAGCCAATTGTACGGGAGCCCCGACGATGAGCAGTTCTTC. It translates to CASSQLYGSPDDEQFF.

The chain carries TRBV5-4 and TRBJ1-1; no clear D gene. The CDR3 consists of 15 residues. V gave up 3 bases and J gave up 1 base, with 13 bases separating them. CDR1 and CDR2 from the germline V gene are SGHNT and YYREEE (reference sequence). This CDR3 reads CASSSLRHRNTEAFF. In nucleotides, the CDR3 is TGTGCCAGCAGCTCCTTACGACACAGGAACACTGAAGCTTTCTTT. Full variable domain (rest looked up from reference TRBV5-4 and TRBJ1-1): ETGVTQSPTHLIKTRGQQVTLRCSSQSGHNTVSWYQQALGQGPQFIFQYYREEENGRGNFPPRFSGLQFPNYSSELNVNALELDDSALYLCASSSLRHRNTEAFFGQGTRLTVV.

The chain links TRBV12-5 to TRBJ2-7, with no clear D. V lost 1 base, J lost 1 base, and 2 bases lay in between. CDR3 length: 12 amino acids. The germline CDR1 and CDR2 sequences are LGHNT and FRNRAP. The CDR3 DNA follows: TGTGCTAGTGGTTTGGCTTCCTACGAGCAGTACTTC. It yields the protein CASGLASYEQYF.

The rearrangement links TRBV9 to TRBJ2-7; 9 bases are shared with TRBD1. Germline-derived CDR1 and CDR2 are SGDLS and YYNGEE. The CDR3 runs to 16 residues. Trimming cost V 1 base and J 5 bases; bases outside gene matches: 10. The CDR3 here is CASSVSQYRDRDEQYF. In nucleotides, the CDR3 is TGTGCCAGCAGCGTATCCCAATACCGGGACAGGGACGAGCAGTACTTC. The full variable domain, completed using reference TRBV9 and TRBJ2-7, is DSGVTQTPKHLITATGQRVTLRCSPRSGDLSVYWYQQSLDQGLQFLIQYYNGEERAKGNILERFSAQQFPDLHSELNLSSLELGDSALYFCASSVSQYRDRDEQYFGPGTRLTVT.

There are a few counts of this clone. The gene calls are TRBV5-6 and TRBJ1-1; D unclear. The CDR3 consists of 13 residues. Germline assignment: CDR1 SGHDT and CDR2 YYEEEE. Trimming removed 1 base at V and 0 bases at J, with 4 bases between. The CDR3 protein is CASSLQMNTEAFF. The CDR3 bases are TGTGCCAGCAGCTTGCAGATGAACACTGAAGCTTTCTTT.

The V and J genes are TRBV19 and TRBJ2-1; D is possibly TRBD2 (6 bases). V was clipped by 3 bases and J by 0 bases, with 12 bases between them. Germline CDR1 reads LNHDA; CDR2 reads SQIVND (reference sequence). The CDR3 sequence is 16 residues long. CDR3 sequence reads: CASSIFAGSSYNEQFF. The CDR3 bases are TGTGCCAGTAGTATTTTCGCGGGAAGCTCCTACAATGAGCAGTTCTTC.

The genes are TRBV18 and TRBJ2-7, with D possibly matching TRBD1 (5 bases). Germline assignment: CDR1 KGHSH and CDR2 LQKENI. CDR3 length: 15 residues. V lost 2 bases and J 2 bases, leaving 13 bases between the germline ends. As DNA, the CDR3 is TGTGCCAGCTCACCAGGAAAACTGGGGCCCTACGAGCAGTACTTC. This gives the protein CASSPGKLGPYEQYF. Combining the CDR3 with reference TRBV18 and TRBJ2-7 gives the whole variable domain NAGVMQNPRHLVRRRGQEARLRCSPMKGHSHVYWYRQLPEEGLKFMVYLQKENIIDESGMPKERFSAEFPKEGPSILRIQQVVRGDSAAYFCASSPGKLGPYEQYFGPGTRLTVT.

V usage is TRBV4-1 and J usage is TRBJ2-1, with D hard to call. The germline CDR1 and CDR2 sequences are MGHRA and YSYEKL. This CDR3 contains 12 residues. V lost 3 bases and J lost 6, with 6 bases in between. The CDR3, as DNA: TGCGCCAGCAGCCACAGGATCAATGAGCAGTTCTTC. It encodes CASSHRINEQFF.

The chain couples TRBV5-1 to TRBJ2-5; 10 bases agree with TRBD2. This CDR3 is built from 16 residues. CDR1 and CDR2 (germline): SGHRS, YFSETQ. V lost 0 bases to trimming and J lost 4 bases; unmatched junction nucleotides: 6. The CDR3 spells CASSLGGTSVRETQYF. In DNA form, the CDR3 reads TGCGCCAGCAGCTTGGGCGGGACTAGCGTAAGAGAGACCCAGTACTTC. Together with reference TRBV5-1 and TRBJ2-5, the CDR3 gives the full variable domain: KAGVTQTPRYLIKTRGQQVTLSCSPISGHRSVSWYQQTPGQGLQFLFEYFSETQRNKGNFPGRFSGRQFSNSRSEMNVSTLELGDSALYLCASSLGGTSVRETQYFGPGTRLLVL.

The rearrangement joins TRBV10-3 to TRBJ2-2, with 7 bases identical to TRBD2. V lost 7 bases, J lost 7 bases, and 9 bases stayed unmatched. Germline V gives CDR1 ENHRY, CDR2 SYGVKD. The CDR3 extends over 14 amino acids. The CDR3 protein is CAITREGLIGELFF. The CDR3, as DNA: TGTGCCATCACCAGGGAGGGGTTAATCGGGGAGCTGTTTTTT.

This clone came up once. The chain employs TRBV28 and TRBJ1-5; possibly TRBD1 for D (6 bases). The CDR3 has 14 residues. The germline V gene encodes CDR1 MDHEN and CDR2 SYDVKM. The germline V and J ends were trimmed by 6 bases and 5 bases, with 14 bases remaining between them. CDR3 sequence reads: CASSRGRFDQPQHF. The CDR3 DNA follows: TGTGCCAGCAGCAGGGGTCGGTTTGATCAGCCCCAGCATTTT.

The rearrangement joins TRBV6-5 to TRBJ2-2; no reliable D call. Germline V gene lookup returns CDR1 MNHEY and CDR2 SVGAGI. The germline V and J ends were trimmed by 2 bases and 3 bases, with 4 bases remaining between them. The CDR3 covers 13 residues. The CDR3 DNA is TGTGCCAGCAGTTACCTTGACACCGGGGAGCTGTTTTTT. This translates into CASSYLDTGELFF.

The rearrangement joins TRBV7-9 to TRBJ2-3, with D perhaps TRBD2 (5 bases). V dropped 1 base and J dropped 5 bases, with 7 bases sitting between them. The CDR3 loop spans 13 amino acids. Germline V gene sequence: CDR1 SEHNR, CDR2 FQNEAQ (reference sequence). The CDR3 loop reads CASSLDREDTQYF. In nucleotides, the CDR3 is TGTGCCAGCAGCTTAGATCGGGAAGATACGCAGTATTTT. The entire variable domain, with the rest obtained from reference TRBV7-9 and TRBJ2-3, is as follows: DTGVSQNPRHKITKRGQNVTFRCDPISEHNRLYWYRQTLGQGPEFLTYFQNEAQLEKSRLLSDRFSAERPKGSFSTLEIQRTEQGDSAMYLCASSLDREDTQYFGPGTRLTVL.

The chain is built from TRBV5-4 and TRBJ2-7, with 8 bases matching TRBD2. Germline V gene data show CDR1 as SGHNT and CDR2 as YYREEE (reference sequence). The CDR3 consists of 15 residues. V was pared by 3 bases and J by 2 bases, with 7 bases of the junction left unmatched. The CDR3: CASSSGGTATYEQYF. CDR3 sequence (DNA): TGTGCCAGCAGCTCGGGGGGGACGGCCACCTACGAGCAGTACTTC.

This clone was seen more than once but under ten times. V and J are TRBV6-1 and TRBJ2-7; D is possibly TRBD1 (5 bases). The CDR3 is 13 residues long. Germline V gives CDR1 MNHNS, CDR2 SASEGT. Trimming removed 1 base from V and 2 bases from J, with 6 bases in between. Written as DNA, the CDR3 is TGTGCCAGCAGTGAAGAACAGGCCTACGAGCAGTACTTC. This sequence encodes CASSEEQAYEQYF.

The rearrangement links TRBV5-4 to TRBJ1-2; TRBD1 is a possible D gene (6 bases). V was pared by 9 bases and J by 4 bases, with 13 bases between. Germline values: CDR1 SGHNT, CDR2 YYREEE (reference sequence). The CDR3 covers 12 residues. The CDR3 reads CATSLDSYGYTF. CDR3 nucleotides: TGTGCCACCTCTTTGGACAGCTATGGCTACACCTTC.

This clone was seen more than once but under ten times. The chain combines TRBV5-6 with TRBJ1-4; the match to TRBD1 covers 7 bases. The V gene's germline CDR1 is SGHDT and CDR2 YYEEEE. The CDR3 covers 15 residues. The V gene end was trimmed by 4 bases and the J gene end by 7 bases; junction bases not matched to a gene: 10. CDR3 residues: CASSLLEGASEKLFF. CDR3 nucleotide sequence: TGTGCCAGCAGCCTACTAGAGGGGGCCAGTGAAAAACTGTTTTTT. The full variable domain, rest sourced from reference TRBV5-6 and TRBJ1-4, is DAGVTQSPTHLIKTRGQQVTLRCSPKSGHDTVSWYQQALGQGPQFIFQYYEEEERQRGNFPDRFSGHQFPNYSSELNVNALLLGDSALYLCASSLLEGASEKLFFGSGTQLSVL.

The V gene is TRBV30, the J gene TRBJ1-2; no clear D. Germline assignment: CDR1 GTSNPN and CDR2 SVGIG (reference sequence). The V and J ends lost 2 bases and 5 bases respectively, with 15 bases between them. This CDR3 contains 14 residues. The CDR3 sequence: CAWSTLSGVYGYTF. The DNA of the CDR3 is TGTGCCTGGAGTACCCTATCGGGTGTGTATGGCTACACCTTC.

The rearrangement links TRBV2 to TRBJ1-6, with 8 bases lining up with TRBD1. Germline V gene lookup returns CDR1 SNHLY and CDR2 FYNNEI. The CDR3 spans 16 residues. V gave up 7 bases and J gave up 9 bases; unmatched junction bases: 14. The CDR3, as DNA: TGTGCCAGCAAATCACAGGGGGGGACCGGGGGTTCACCCCTCCACTTT. Its translation: CASKSQGGTGGSPLHF.

The rearrangement links TRBV7-2 to TRBJ1-1, with D tentatively TRBD1 (6 bases). This CDR3 contains 14 residues. Deletions cut 1 base from V and 0 bases from J, with 6 bases between. In germline, CDR1 is SGHTA, CDR2 FQGNSA. Here the CDR3 DNA reads TGTGCCAGCAGCTTAGGGACAGTGAACACTGAAGCTTTCTTT. Its protein is CASSLGTVNTEAFF.

This clone has a handful of counts. The J gene is TRBJ1-5, the V gene TRBV5-1, with TRBD1 identical over 7 bases. Trimming cost V 0 bases and J 6 bases; bases outside gene matches: 3. The CDR3 has 14 amino acids. Germline values: CDR1 SGHRS, CDR2 YFSETQ. CDR3 residues: CASSLEAGGQPQHF. CDR3 in DNA: TGCGCCAGCAGCTTGGAGGCAGGGGGTCAGCCCCAGCATTTT.

The rearrangement joins TRBV5-1 to TRBJ2-3; 7 nucleotides align to TRBD1. J was trimmed by 6 bases and V by 6 bases; bases with no gene match: 1. CDR1 and CDR2 from the germline V gene are SGHRS and YFSETQ. The CDR3 is 11 residues long. The CDR3 region is CASTQGDTQYF. CDR3 sequence (DNA): TGCGCCAGCACACAGGGGGATACGCAGTATTTT.

J is TRBJ2-5 and V is TRBV4-1; tentative D call: TRBD2 (6 bases). The J call may be in error: the DNA end matches TRBJ2-7 better. Germline V gene lookup returns CDR1 MGHRA and CDR2 YSYEKL. The length of the CDR3 is 15 residues. The CDR3: CASESGAGNLYEQYF. For the CDR3, the DNA is TGCGCCAGCGAGTCAGGAGCGGGTAATCTCTACGAGCAGTACTTC.

This clone was recorded many times. This chain links TRBV5-1 with TRBJ2-1; 7 bases match TRBD1. Trimming took 4 bases from V and 9 from J; bases not matched to a gene: 7. CDR3 length: 13 amino acids. Looked up from germline, CDR1 is SGHRS and CDR2 is YFSETQ. CDR3 DNA sequence: TGCGCCAGCAGCGACACGACAGGGTTTGAGCAGTTCTTC. This sequence encodes CASSDTTGFEQFF. The entire variable domain, with the rest obtained from reference TRBV5-1 and TRBJ2-1, is as follows: KAGVTQTPRYLIKTRGQQVTLSCSPISGHRSVSWYQQTPGQGLQFLFEYFSETQRNKGNFPGRFSGRQFSNSRSEMNVSTLELGDSALYLCASSDTTGFEQFFGPGTRLTVL.

In this sample, this clone turned up a few times. V gene TRBV2 combines with J gene TRBJ2-2, with D uncertain. The CDR3 is 14 amino acids. CDR1 is SNHLY and CDR2 is FYNNEI in the germline V gene. V dropped 2 bases and J dropped 1 base, with 5 bases sitting between them. Written as DNA, the CDR3 is TGTGCCAGCAGTGAATATAGGAACACCGGGGAGCTGTTTTTT. Its protein is CASSEYRNTGELFF.